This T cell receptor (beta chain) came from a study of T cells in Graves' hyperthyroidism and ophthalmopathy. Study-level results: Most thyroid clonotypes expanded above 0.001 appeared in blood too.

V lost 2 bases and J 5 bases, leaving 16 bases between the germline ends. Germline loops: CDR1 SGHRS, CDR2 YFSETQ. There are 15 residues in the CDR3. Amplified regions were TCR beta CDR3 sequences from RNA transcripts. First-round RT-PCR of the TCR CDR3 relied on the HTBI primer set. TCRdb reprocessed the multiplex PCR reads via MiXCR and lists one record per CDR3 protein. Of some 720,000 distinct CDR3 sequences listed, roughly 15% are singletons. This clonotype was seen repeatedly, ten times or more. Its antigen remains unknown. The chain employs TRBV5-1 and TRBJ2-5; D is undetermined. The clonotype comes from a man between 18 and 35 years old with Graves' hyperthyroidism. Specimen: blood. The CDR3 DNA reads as TGCGCCAGCAGCTTCCGACTCCCTACTGATGAGACCCAGTACTTC. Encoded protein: CASSFRLPTDETQYF.